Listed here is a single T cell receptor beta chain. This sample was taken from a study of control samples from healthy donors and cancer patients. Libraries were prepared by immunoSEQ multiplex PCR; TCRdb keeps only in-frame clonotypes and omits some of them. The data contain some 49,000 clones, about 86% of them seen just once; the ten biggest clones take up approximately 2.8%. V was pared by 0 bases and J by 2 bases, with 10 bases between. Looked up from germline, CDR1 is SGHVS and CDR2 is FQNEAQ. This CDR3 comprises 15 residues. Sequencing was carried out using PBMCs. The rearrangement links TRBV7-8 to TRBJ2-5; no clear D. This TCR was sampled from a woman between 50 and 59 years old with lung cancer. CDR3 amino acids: CASSLAAQVQETQYF. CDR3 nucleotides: TGTGCCAGCAGCTTAGCGGCGCAGGTACAAGAGACCCAGTACTTC. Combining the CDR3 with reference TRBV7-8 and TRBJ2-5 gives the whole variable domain GAGVSQSPRYKVAKRGQDVALRCDPISGHVSLFWYQQALGQGPEFLTYFQNEAQLDKSGLPSDRFFAERPEGSVSTLKIQRTQQEDSAVYLCASSLAAQVQETQYFGPGTRLLVL.